This is a list of T cell receptor beta chains from one sample in a study of cytomegalovirus exposure and HLA in healthy donors. The repertoire was sequenced with immunoSEQ multiplex PCR; TCRdb's copy has only in-frame clones and lacks some. The sample includes tens of thousands of clones, approximately 97% seen only once; the top ten take 1.5% to 2%. Sequencing input: PBMCs. The receptors derive from a woman between 18 and 30 years old in good health and CMV-seropositive. The CDR3 runs from the conserved cysteine through the conserved F or W. D genes are given only for firm matches. Clone size is given for some rows only: seen once, a few or many times, or a class if the clone is expanded.

V	D	size	length	J	CDR3	DNA
TRBV28	TRBD1	once	15	TRBJ2-7	CASSSWTGGTYEQYF	TGTGCCAGCAGTTCATGGACAGGGGGTACCTACGAGCAGTACTTC
TRBV5-1	TRBD1	NA	15	TRBJ2-5	CASSLDTGVRETQYF	TGCGCCAGCAGCTTGGATACAGGGGTCAGAGAGACCCAGTACTTC
TRBV6-5	NA	NA	15	TRBJ2-7	CASSYSRTETYEQYF	TGTGCCAGCAGTTACTCGAGGACAGAGACCTACGAGCAGTACTTC
TRBV6-1	NA	NA	16	TRBJ2-2	CASSDLGGTNTGELFF	TGTGCCAGCAGTGATTTGGGGGGAACGAACACCGGGGAGCTGTTTTTT
TRBV19	NA	NA	14	TRBJ2-5	CASSILAELETQYF	TGTGCCAGTAGTATTCTCGCAGAATTGGAGACCCAGTACTTC
TRBV13	NA	NA	15	TRBJ1-2	CASSLWQGRNYGYTF	TGTGCCAGCAGCTTATGGCAGGGAAGGAACTATGGCTACACCTTC
TRBV28	TRBD2	NA	15	TRBJ2-7	CASSARGRPGREQYF	TGTGCCAGCAGTGCGAGAGGCCGTCCCGGGAGGGAGCAGTACTTC
TRBV6-1	NA	NA	16	TRBJ1-2	CASSVGVIALNYGYTF	TGTGCCAGCAGTGTAGGCGTGATAGCGTTAAACTATGGCTACACCTTC
TRBV15	TRBD1	NA	17	TRBJ1-2	CATSRGLTGGDLNGYTF	TGTGCCACCAGCAGAGGGTTGACAGGGGGCGATCTTAATGGCTACACCTTC
TRBV28	TRBD2	NA	16	TRBJ2-7	CASSLWGTSGVYEQYF	TGTGCCAGCAGTTTATGGGGGACTAGCGGGGTCTACGAGCAGTACTTC
TRBV9	NA	NA	14	TRBJ2-2	CASSVSRVTGELFF	TGTGCCAGCAGCGTATCCAGGGTCACCGGGGAGCTGTTTTTT
TRBV27	NA	NA	20	TRBJ2-5	CASTPAGGRGGVNALETQYF	TGTGCCAGCACCCCCGCCGGGGGGAGAGGGGGAGTTAACGCTTTAGAGACCCAGTACTTC
TRBV30	NA	NA	15	TRBJ2-1	CAWTQDTSPYNEQFF	TGTGCCTGGACCCAAGACACTAGCCCCTACAATGAGCAGTTCTTC
TRBV18	NA	NA	16	TRBJ1-3	CASSPPSGGTGNTIYF	TGTGCCAGCTCACCACCGTCGGGGGGGACTGGAAACACCATATATTTT
TRBV28	NA	NA	13	TRBJ2-7	CASSPGLSYEQYF	TGTGCCAGCAGCCCCGGGTTATCCTACGAGCAGTACTTC
TRBV6-1	NA	NA	15	TRBJ1-5	CASSAGTFSNQPQHF	TGTGCCAGCAGTGCCGGGACATTTAGCAATCAGCCCCAGCATTTT
TRBV28	NA	NA	18	TRBJ1-5	CASISGLSGSYSNQPQHF	TGTGCCAGCATCTCGGGGTTATCTGGTTCTTATAGCAATCAGCCCCAGCATTTT
TRBV30	NA	NA	13	TRBJ1-5	CAWSGGINQPQHF	TGTGCCTGGAGCGGGGGGATCAATCAGCCCCAGCATTTT
TRBV28	NA	NA	14	TRBJ2-7	CASTEAGQAEEQYF	TGTGCCAGCACCGAAGCAGGGCAGGCGGAGGAGCAGTACTTC
TRBV6-1	TRBD1	NA	15	TRBJ1-5	CASTSPGQGNQPQHF	TGTGCCAGCACCTCACCGGGACAGGGAAATCAGCCCCAGCATTTT
TRBV28	NA	NA	16	TRBJ2-5	CASSLPGPGLMETQYF	TGTGCCAGCAGTTTACCCGGACCGGGACTTATGGAGACCCAGTACTTC
TRBV5-1	NA	NA	13	TRBJ1-4	CASSLGQGKKLFF	TGCGCCAGCAGCTTGGGGCAGGGGAAAAAACTGTTTTTT
TRBV10-2	NA	NA	13	TRBJ1-1	CASTGDWNTEAFF	TGCGCCAGCACCGGGGACTGGAACACTGAAGCTTTCTTT
TRBV29-1	TRBD1	NA	11	TRBJ1-2	CSARTGLGYTF	TGCAGCGCTCGGACAGGGCTTGGCTACACCTTC
TRBV19	NA	NA	13	TRBJ2-7	CASSRTDSYEQYF	TGTGCCAGTAGTCGGACAGATTCCTACGAGCAGTACTTC
TRBV27	NA	NA	9	TRBJ2-7	CASTGQFYF	TGTGCCAGCACCGGACAGTTTTACTTC
TRBV5-5	NA	NA	14	TRBJ1-2	CASSFSQGNYGYTF	TGTGCCAGCAGCTTTTCTCAGGGTAACTATGGCTACACCTTC
TRBV5-1	NA	NA	12	TRBJ2-3	CASSGIQDTQYF	TGCGCCAGCAGCGGAATACAGGATACGCAGTATTTT
TRBV6-1	TRBD1	NA	14	TRBJ1-4	CASSVTGGGEKLFF	TGTGCCAGCAGTGTTACAGGGGGCGGAGAAAAACTGTTTTTT
TRBV18	NA	NA	12	TRBJ2-7	CASSPSVYEQYF	TGTGCCAGCTCCCCGTCGGTCTACGAGCAGTACTTC
TRBV6-6	NA	NA	14	TRBJ2-7	CASTSGDRTYEQYF	TGTGCCAGCACCTCGGGGGACAGAACCTACGAGCAGTACTTC
TRBV28	TRBD2	NA	17	TRBJ2-1	CASRPWTSGSRNNEQFF	TGTGCCAGCAGACCGTGGACTAGCGGCAGTCGGAACAATGAGCAGTTCTTC
TRBV27	TRBD1	NA	13	TRBJ1-5	CASSDREYQPQHF	TGTGCCAGCAGCGACAGGGAATACCAGCCCCAGCATTTT
TRBV12-5	NA	NA	11	TRBJ1-1	CASGINRVAFF	TGTGCTAGTGGTATCAATCGGGTAGCTTTCTTT
TRBV7-3	TRBD2	NA	15	TRBJ2-1	CASSRTSGLYNEQFF	TGTGCCAGCAGCCGGACTAGCGGGTTATACAATGAGCAGTTCTTC
TRBV7-3	TRBD2	NA	19	TRBJ2-1	CASSLSSGPISTSYNEQFF	TGTGCCAGCAGCTTATCTAGCGGACCAATCTCGACCTCCTACAATGAGCAGTTCTTC
TRBV11-2	TRBD2	NA	16	TRBJ2-1	CASSSDGTSGRNEQFF	TGTGCCAGCAGCTCGGACGGGACTAGCGGGAGAAATGAGCAGTTCTTC
TRBV5-1	NA	NA	15	TRBJ1-3	CASSPLTGTGNTIYF	TGCGCCAGCAGCCCACTCACAGGGACTGGAAACACCATATATTTT
TRBV4-2	TRBD2	NA	15	TRBJ2-7	CASSPGTSGNREQYF	TGTGCCAGCAGCCCAGGGACTAGCGGGAACCGGGAGCAGTACTTC
TRBV11-2	NA	NA	16	TRBJ2-1	CASSLGGFEVKDEQFF	TGTGCCAGCAGCTTAGGTGGGTTTGAGGTCAAGGATGAGCAGTTCTTC
TRBV10-3	TRBD2	NA	11	TRBJ2-7	CAITGGNEQYF	TGTGCCATCACGGGGGGGAACGAGCAGTACTTC
TRBV7-9	TRBD1	NA	13	TRBJ1-2	CASSFGQGVYYTF	TGTGCCAGCAGCTTTGGACAGGGTGTGTATTACACCTTC
TRBV6-4	NA	NA	15	TRBJ2-7	CASSDWLGRSYEQYF	TGTGCCAGCAGTGACTGGTTGGGGAGGAGTTACGAGCAGTACTTC
TRBV5-1	NA	NA	18	TRBJ2-1	CASSFGLAHGISSHEQFF	TGCGCCAGCAGCTTCGGGCTAGCGCATGGGATCTCCTCGCATGAGCAGTTCTTC
TRBV29-1	NA	NA	12	TRBJ2-3	CSVESNTDTQYF	TGCAGCGTTGAGAGCAACACAGATACGCAGTATTTT
TRBV29-1	TRBD2	NA	16	TRBJ2-3	CSVEGGLAGPGDTQYF	TGCAGCGTTGAAGGGGGACTAGCGGGCCCTGGCGATACGCAGTATTTT
TRBV30	TRBD2	NA	14	TRBJ2-7	CASETSGWGYEQYF	TGTGCCTCAGAGACTAGCGGGTGGGGCTACGAGCAGTACTTC
TRBV7-9	TRBD1	NA	15	TRBJ2-1	CASSARDRVYNEQFF	TGTGCCAGCAGCGCGAGGGACAGGGTATACAATGAGCAGTTCTTC
TRBV6-6	NA	NA	13	TRBJ2-1	CASSARDYNEQFF	TGTGCCAGCAGTGCCCGGGACTACAATGAGCAGTTCTTC
TRBV28	NA	NA	13	TRBJ1-5	CASAQDRYQPQHF	TGTGCCAGCGCTCAGGACAGATATCAGCCCCAGCATTTT
TRBV28	NA	NA	14	TRBJ1-5	CASKPGSGNQPQHF	TGTGCCAGCAAGCCAGGTAGCGGCAATCAGCCCCAGCATTTT
TRBV28	TRBD1	NA	15	TRBJ1-1	CASSLLNRGGTEAFF	TGTGCCAGCAGTTTATTGAACAGGGGGGGGACTGAAGCTTTCTTT
TRBV14	TRBD2	NA	14	TRBJ2-7	CASSPSGSTYEQYF	TGTGCCAGCAGTCCGAGCGGGAGCACCTACGAGCAGTACTTC
TRBV5-1	TRBD1	NA	12	TRBJ1-2	CASRQDRAGYTF	TGCGCCAGCAGACAGGACAGGGCGGGCTACACCTTC